The entry that follows covers one TCR beta chain sequence. Its specificity is not known. The data were obtained in a study of vaccination effects on CD4 cells after COVID-19. For the study at large: The participants, recipients of two vaccine doses, got either BNT162b2 or mRNA-1273.

The V gene end was trimmed by 5 bases and the J gene end by 0 bases; junction bases not matched to a gene: 4. The CDR3 spans 15 residues. CDR1 KGHSH and CDR2 LQKENI come from the germline V gene. The table came from immunoSEQ multiplex PCR; TCRdb's copy has only in-frame clones and leaves some out. The data hold around 20,000 clones, with approximately 70% observed a single time. Antigen-specific CD4+ T cells were expanded (with viral peptide pools) by the ViraFEST assay ahead of sequencing. Following an approximately 9-day culture, CD4+ T cells were purified. Vaccinated participants had no history of SARS-CoV-2 infection and tested negative for nucleocapsid antibodies. A density of approximately 2.2 million PBMC per well was used; these cells were cultured with approximately 9.3 IU/ml IL-2 and around 10 ug/ml peptides.

The source material was CD4+ T cells from PBMCs cultured with HCoV-229E spike peptides, sampled before COVID-19 vaccination. The receptor was derived from a human donor who received a COVID-19 vaccine. The J gene is TRBJ2-7, the V gene TRBV18, with 10 bases aligning to TRBD2. CDR3 sequence: CASSSGLADSYEQYF. Written as DNA, the CDR3 is TGTGCCAGCTCATCTGGACTAGCGGACTCCTACGAGCAGTACTTC.